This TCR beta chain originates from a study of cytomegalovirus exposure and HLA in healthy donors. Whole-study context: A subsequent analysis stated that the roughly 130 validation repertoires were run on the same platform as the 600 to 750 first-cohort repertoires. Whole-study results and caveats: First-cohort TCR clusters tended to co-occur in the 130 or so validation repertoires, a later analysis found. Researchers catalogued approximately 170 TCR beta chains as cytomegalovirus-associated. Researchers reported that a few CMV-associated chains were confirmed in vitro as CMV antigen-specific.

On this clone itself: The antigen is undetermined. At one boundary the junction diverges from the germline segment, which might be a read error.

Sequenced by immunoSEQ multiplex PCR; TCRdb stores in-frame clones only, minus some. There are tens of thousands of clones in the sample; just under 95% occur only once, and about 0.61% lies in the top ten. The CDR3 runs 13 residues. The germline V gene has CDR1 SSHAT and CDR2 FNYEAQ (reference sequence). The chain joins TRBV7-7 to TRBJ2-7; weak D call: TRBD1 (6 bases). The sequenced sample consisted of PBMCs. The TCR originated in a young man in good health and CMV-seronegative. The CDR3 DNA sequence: TGTGCTAGCAGCCCCGACAGGTTCTACGAGCAGTACTTC. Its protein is CASSPDRFYEQYF.